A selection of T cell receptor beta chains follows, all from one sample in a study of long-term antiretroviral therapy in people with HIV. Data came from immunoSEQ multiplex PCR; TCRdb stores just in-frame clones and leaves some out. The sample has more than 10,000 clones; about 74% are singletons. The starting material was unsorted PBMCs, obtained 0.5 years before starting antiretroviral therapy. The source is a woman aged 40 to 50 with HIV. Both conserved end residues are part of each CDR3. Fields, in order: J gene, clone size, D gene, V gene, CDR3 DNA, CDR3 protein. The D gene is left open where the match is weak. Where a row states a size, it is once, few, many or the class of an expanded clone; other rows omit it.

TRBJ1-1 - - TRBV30 TGTGCCTCTGACCCCCCAGGGATGAACACTGAAGCTTTCTTT CASDPPGMNTEAFF
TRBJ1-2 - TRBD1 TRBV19 TGTGCCAGTAGTGGGACAGGGGATGTACTCTATGGCTACACCTTC CASSGTGDVLYGYTF
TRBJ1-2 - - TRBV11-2 TGTGCCAGCAGCTTGACCGTCCTTAACTATGGCTACACCTTC CASSLTVLNYGYTF
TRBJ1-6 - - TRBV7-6 TGTGCCAGCAGCTCAGCCCCCTCCGCACCCCTCCACTTT CASSSAPSAPLHF
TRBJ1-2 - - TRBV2 TGTGCCAGCAGAAGGACGGGCGGCTACACCTTC CASRRTGGYTF
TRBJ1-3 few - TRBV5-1 TGCGCCAGCAGCTTGGTGGGGGGCTCCGGAAACACCATATATTTT CASSLVGGSGNTIYF
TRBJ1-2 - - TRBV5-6 TGTGCCAGCAGCGGAGGCGGAGGCTATGGCTACACCTTC CASSGGGGYGYTF
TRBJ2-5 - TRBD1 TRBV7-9 TGTGCCAGCAGCTCGACAGGGGGCGAGCCAGAGACCCAGTACTTC CASSSTGGEPETQYF
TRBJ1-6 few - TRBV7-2 TGTGCCAGCAGCTTAGATCGAGGCTCACCCCTCCACTTT CASSLDRGSPLHF
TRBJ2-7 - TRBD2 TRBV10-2 TGCGCCAGCAGTGAGTCGTGGACTAGCGGGATCCCAGACGAGCAGTACTTC CASSESWTSGIPDEQYF
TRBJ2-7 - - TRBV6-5 TGTGCCAGCAGTTACCAAGGGACGGGGACAACCTACGAGCAGTACTTC CASSYQGTGTTYEQYF
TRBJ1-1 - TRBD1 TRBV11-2 TGTGCCAGCAGCTTAGTACAGGGGGTAGCTTTCTTT CASSLVQGVAFF
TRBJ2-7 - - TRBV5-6 TGTGCCAGCAGCTGGAGGGGTTATGGAGGCGAGCAGTACTTC CASSWRGYGGEQYF
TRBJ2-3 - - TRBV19 TGTGCCAGTAGTACTGGCACAGATACGCAGTATTTT CASSTGTDTQYF